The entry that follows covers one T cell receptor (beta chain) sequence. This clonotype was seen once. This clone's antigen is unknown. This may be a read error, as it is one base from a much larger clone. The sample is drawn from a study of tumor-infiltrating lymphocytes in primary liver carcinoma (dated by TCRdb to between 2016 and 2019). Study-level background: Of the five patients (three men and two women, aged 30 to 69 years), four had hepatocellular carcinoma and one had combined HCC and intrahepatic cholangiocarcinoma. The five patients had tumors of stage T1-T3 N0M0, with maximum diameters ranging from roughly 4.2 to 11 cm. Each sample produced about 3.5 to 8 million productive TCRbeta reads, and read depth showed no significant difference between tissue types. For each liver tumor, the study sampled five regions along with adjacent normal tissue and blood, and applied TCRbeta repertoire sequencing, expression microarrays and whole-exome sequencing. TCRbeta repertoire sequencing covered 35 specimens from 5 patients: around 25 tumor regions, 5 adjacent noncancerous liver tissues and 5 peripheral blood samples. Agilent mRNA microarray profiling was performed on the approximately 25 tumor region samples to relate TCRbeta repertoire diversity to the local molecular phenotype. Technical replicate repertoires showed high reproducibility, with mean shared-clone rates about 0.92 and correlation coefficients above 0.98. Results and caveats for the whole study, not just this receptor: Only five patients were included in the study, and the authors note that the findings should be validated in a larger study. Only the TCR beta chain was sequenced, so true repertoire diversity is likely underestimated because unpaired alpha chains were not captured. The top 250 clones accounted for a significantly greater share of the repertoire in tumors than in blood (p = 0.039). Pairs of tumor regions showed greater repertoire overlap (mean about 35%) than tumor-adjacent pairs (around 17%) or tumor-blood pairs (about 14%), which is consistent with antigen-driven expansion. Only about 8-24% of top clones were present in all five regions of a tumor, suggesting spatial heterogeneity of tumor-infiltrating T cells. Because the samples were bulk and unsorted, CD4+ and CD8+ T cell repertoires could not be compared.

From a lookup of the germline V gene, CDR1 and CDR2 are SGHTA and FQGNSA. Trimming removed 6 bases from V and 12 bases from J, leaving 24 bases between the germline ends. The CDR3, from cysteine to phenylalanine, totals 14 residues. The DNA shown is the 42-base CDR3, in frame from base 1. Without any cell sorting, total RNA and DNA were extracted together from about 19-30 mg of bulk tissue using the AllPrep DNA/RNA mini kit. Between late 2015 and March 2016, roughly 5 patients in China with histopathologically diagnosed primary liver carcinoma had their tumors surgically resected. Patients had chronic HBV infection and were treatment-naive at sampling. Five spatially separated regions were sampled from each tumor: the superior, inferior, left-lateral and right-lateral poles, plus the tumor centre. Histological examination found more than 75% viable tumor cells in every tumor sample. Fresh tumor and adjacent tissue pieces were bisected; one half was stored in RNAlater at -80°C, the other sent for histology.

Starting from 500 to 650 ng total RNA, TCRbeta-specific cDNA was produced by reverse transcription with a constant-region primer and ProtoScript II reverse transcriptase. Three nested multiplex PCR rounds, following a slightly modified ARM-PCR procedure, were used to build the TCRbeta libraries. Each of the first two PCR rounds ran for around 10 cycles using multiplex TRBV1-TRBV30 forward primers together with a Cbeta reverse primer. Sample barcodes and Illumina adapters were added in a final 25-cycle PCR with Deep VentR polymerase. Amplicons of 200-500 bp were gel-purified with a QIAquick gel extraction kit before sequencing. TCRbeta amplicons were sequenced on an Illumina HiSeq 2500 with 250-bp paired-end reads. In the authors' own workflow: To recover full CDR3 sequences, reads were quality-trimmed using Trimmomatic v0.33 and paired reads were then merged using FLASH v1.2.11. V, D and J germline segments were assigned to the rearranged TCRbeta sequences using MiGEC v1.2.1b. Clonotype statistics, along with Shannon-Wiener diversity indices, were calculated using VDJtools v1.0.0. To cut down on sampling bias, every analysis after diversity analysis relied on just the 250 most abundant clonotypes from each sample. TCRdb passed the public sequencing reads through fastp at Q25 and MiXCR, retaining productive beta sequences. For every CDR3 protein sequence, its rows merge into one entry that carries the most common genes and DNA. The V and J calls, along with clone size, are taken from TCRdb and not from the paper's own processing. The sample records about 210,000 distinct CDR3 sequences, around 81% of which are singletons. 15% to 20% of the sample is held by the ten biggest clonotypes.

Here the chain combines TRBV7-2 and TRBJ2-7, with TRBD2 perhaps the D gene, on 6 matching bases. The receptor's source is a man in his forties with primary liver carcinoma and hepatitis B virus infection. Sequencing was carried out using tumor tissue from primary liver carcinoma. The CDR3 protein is CASSSPTSWRKMYF. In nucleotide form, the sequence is TGTGCCAGCAGTTCTCCCACTAGCTGGAGGAAAATGTACTTC.